This T cell receptor (beta chain) was sequenced for a study of T cells in Graves' hyperthyroidism and ophthalmopathy. Amplified regions were TCR beta CDR3 sequences from RNA transcripts. Researchers ran a first-round RT-PCR on the TCR CDR3 using the HTBI primer set. TCRdb itself ran the multiplex PCR reads through MiXCR, one entry per CDR3 protein. The table lists about 100,000 distinct CDR3 sequences, roughly 15% of them singletons. The CDR3 runs 13 residues. The trim removed 7 bases at V and 6 bases at J, leaving 8 bases unmatched. CDR1 is SQVTM and CDR2 is ANQGSEA in the germline V gene. This clonotype was found a few times.

The chain recombines TRBV29-1 with TRBJ1-4; 7 nucleotides line up with TRBD1. The sequencing sample was made of blood. This sequence was found in a woman in her 50s with Graves' hyperthyroidism. The CDR3 is CSARGGRDEKLFF. CDR3 bases: TGCAGCGCCAGGGGGGGCAGGGATGAAAAACTGTTTTTT.